This TCR beta chain was found in a study of OX40 agonist ivuxolimab in advanced cancers. On the study more broadly: Every patient in dose escalation had hepatocellular carcinoma, melanoma, renal cell or head and neck cancer. Partial responses occurred in three patients (one hepatocellular carcinoma, two cutaneous melanoma). The study, taken as a whole, reports: At doses 0.1 to 3.0 mg/kg, CD4+ and CD8+ clones expanded.

Sequenced by immunoSEQ multiplex PCR; TCRdb stores in-frame clones only, minus some. The sample includes about 64,000 clones, 70% to 90% seen only once; the top ten take around 2.9%. The CDR3 is 15 residues long. The germline V gene encodes CDR1 SGHRS and CDR2 YFSETQ. The V and J ends lost 0 bases and 4 bases respectively, with 10 bases between them. Turning to this clone: Its cognate antigen is unknown.

This rearrangement joins TRBV5-1 to TRBJ1-4; D is unresolved. This specimen was CD4+ or CD8+ T cells sorted from blood, taken in a trial of the OX40 agonist ivuxolimab. This receptor was identified in an adult with an advanced solid tumor such as melanoma, head and neck, liver or kidney cancer. CDR3 coding DNA: TGCGCCAGCAGCTTGGCTTCGGGTATTAATGAAAAACTGTTTTTT. It specifies CASSLASGINEKLFF.